The present entry profiles one T cell receptor beta chain with its context. Which antigen it targets is not known. Base qualities are missing; no much larger clone stands one base away. Collaborating institutions collected whole blood in K2EDTA tubes following their own protocols. For TCRbeta analysis, collaborators shipped samples as frozen whole blood, isolated PBMCs, or DNA extracted from either of those sample types. This entry is derived from a study of blood T cell repertoires in COVID-19 (dated by TCRdb to 2018 to 2020). About the study as a whole: Samples from collaborators originated in the United States, Italy and Spain and spanned both the acute and convalescent phases of COVID-19. The prospective study material was composed of cDNA or gDNA derived from T cells, B-cell-depleted T cells, or PBMCs. Subjects who had been exposed to COVID-19, were actively infected with it, or had recovered from it provided the deeply sampled blood TCRbeta repertoires that made up the dataset. The repertoires were made available in a free public database intended to serve as a resource for research on the immune response to SARS-CoV-2. Samples came from the ongoing ImmuneRACE study (first 160 participants) plus 1,254 subjects from 6 global collaborators. Sample metadata almost always included a de-identified subject ID, COVID-19 status, age in years and sex. Where available, HLA class I and class II types were obtained from metadata supplied by the sample provider rather than from assay-based typing. What the authors observed across the whole study: Clinical and demographic metadata were provided uncurated, with the amount varying by source and participant.

TCRbeta CDR3 regions were amplified from genomic DNA by means of the immunoSEQ Assay, a bias-controlled multiplex PCR. Concerning the study's data processing: The number of nucleated cells in each sample was estimated by amplification of reference gene primers within the assay. Sequence reads were collapsed and filtered to measure the absolute abundance of every unique TCRbeta CDR3 rearrangement. Productive Simpson clonality was computed per sample as the square root of Simpson's diversity index over productive rearrangements. This is the immuneACCESS table as TCRdb keeps it, with only in-frame sequences that have V and J called. A part of the clones is gone; compared with another copy, unresolved V genes explain less than half, and the rest is unexplained. V and J calls and clone size are as listed in that table; D and trimming were resolved from the DNA. The sample table contains roughly 80,000 clones; only one count was recorded for about 80% of them. The top ten clonotypes cover 11% of the sample.

The germline V gene (reference sequence) supplies CDR1 LNHDA and CDR2 SQIVND. The germline V end is reduced by 5 bases and the J end by 2 bases; junction bases left unmatched: 9. Reading from cysteine to phenylalanine, the CDR3 counts 15 amino acids. Just the 45-base CDR3 DNA is kept, in frame starting at base 1. This receptor was identified in a man aged 45-65 years with acute or convalescent COVID-19. Sequences were obtained from peripheral blood. The rearranged chain carries TRBV19 and TRBJ2-7, and 7 bases in between align with TRBD1. The bases are TGTGCCAGTAGTTCCAGACAGGGTGAGGCCTACGAGCAGTACTTC. Its amino acids are CASSSRQGEAYEQYF.